The TCR beta chain under discussion was sequenced for a study of post-analysis software for immune sequencing data. Germline CDR1 is MDHEN and CDR2 is SYDVKM. Germline trimming cut 6 bases from V and 0 bases from J; bases unmatched to any gene: 8. The CDR3 is 15 amino acids. Libraries were made from TCR beta cDNA, and they carried unique molecular identifiers. TCRdb analysed the PCR reads with MiXCR anew, one entry per CDR3 protein. Of hundreds of thousands of distinct CDR3 sequences in the sample, about 27% were seen once. Study results and caveats: Same-batch samples co-clustered strongly by F measure. Included in a set of four or five TRBV segments more frequent in patients than controls were TRBV5-6, TRBV5-1 and TRBV20-1.

This clonotype was found many times. Its antigen is not known. The TCR comes from a girl between 5 and 17 years old with multiple sclerosis. The sample consisted of blood. The chain is built from TRBV28 and TRBJ2-7, with TRBD1 identical over 7 bases. The CDR3 DNA is TGTGCCAGCAGCAGCGACAGGGCAATCTCCTACGAGCAGTACTTC. Protein product: CASSSDRAISYEQYF.